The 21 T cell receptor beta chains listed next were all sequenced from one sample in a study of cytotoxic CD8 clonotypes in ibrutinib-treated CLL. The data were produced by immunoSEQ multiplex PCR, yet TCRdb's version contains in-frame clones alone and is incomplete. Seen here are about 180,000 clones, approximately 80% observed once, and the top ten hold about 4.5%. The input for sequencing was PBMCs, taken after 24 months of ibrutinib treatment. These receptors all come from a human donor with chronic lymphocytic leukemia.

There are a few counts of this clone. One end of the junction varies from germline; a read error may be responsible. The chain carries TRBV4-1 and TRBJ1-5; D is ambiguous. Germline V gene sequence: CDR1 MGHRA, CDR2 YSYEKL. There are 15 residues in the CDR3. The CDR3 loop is CASSQDLDGKQPQHF. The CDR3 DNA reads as TGCGCCAGCAGCCAAGACCTGGACGGCAAGCAGCCCCAGCATTTT.

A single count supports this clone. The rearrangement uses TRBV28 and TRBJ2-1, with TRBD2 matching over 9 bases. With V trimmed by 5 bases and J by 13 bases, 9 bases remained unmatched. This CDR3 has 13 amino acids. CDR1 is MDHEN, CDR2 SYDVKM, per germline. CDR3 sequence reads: CASSRAPGLAQFF. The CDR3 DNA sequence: TGTGCCAGCAGTCGCGCACCGGGACTAGCTCAGTTCTTC.

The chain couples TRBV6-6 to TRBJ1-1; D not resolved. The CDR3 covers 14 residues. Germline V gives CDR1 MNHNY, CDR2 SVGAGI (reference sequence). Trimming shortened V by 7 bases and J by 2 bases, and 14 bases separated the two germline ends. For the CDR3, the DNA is TGTGCCAGCACCCCTAGGGCAGCTAACACTGAAGCTTTCTTT. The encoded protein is CASTPRAANTEAFF.

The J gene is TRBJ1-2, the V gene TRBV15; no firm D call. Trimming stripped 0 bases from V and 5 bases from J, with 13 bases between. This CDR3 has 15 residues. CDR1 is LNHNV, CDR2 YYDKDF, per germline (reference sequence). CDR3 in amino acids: CATSRDRIKGYGYTF. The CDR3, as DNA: TGTGCCACCAGCAGAGATAGAATAAAGGGTTATGGCTACACCTTC.

This chain's CDR3 is CASSPRRGHAGELFF. The CDR3 DNA sequence: TGTGCCAGCAGCCCCCGCAGGGGGCATGCCGGGGAGCTGTTTTTT. The chain recombines TRBV7-9 with TRBJ2-2; TRBD1 matches 8 bases. In germline, CDR1 is SEHNR, CDR2 FQNEAQ (reference sequence). V lost 5 bases to trimming and J lost 6 bases; unmatched junction nucleotides: 8. The CDR3 sequence is 15 residues long.

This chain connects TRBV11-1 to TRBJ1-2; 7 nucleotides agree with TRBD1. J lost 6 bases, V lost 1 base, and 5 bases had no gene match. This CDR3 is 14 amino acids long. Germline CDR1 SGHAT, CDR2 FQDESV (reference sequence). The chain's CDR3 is CASSLGRQGHGYTF. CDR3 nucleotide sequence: TGTGCCAGCAGCTTAGGCCGACAGGGACATGGCTACACCTTC.

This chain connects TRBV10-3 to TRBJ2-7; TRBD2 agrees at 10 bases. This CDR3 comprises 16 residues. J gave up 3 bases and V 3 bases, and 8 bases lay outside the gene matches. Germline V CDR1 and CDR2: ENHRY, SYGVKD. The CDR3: CAISEISSGSRYEQYF. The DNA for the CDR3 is TGTGCCATCAGTGAAATATCTAGCGGGAGTCGCTACGAGCAGTACTTC.

CDR3 protein: CASSLRGQVAGYTF. The CDR3 DNA is TGTGCCAGCAGCTTGAGGGGGCAGGTGGCTGGCTACACCTTC. The chain combines TRBV7-9 with TRBJ1-2, with 7 bases fitting TRBD1. Germline-derived CDR1 and CDR2 are SEHNR and FQNEAQ (reference sequence). The CDR3 extends over 14 amino acids. V shed 3 bases, J shed 7 bases, and the junction held 8 bases outside the gene matches. The variable domain in full, completed from reference TRBV7-9 and TRBJ1-2, reads DTGVSQNPRHKITKRGQNVTFRCDPISEHNRLYWYRQTLGQGPEFLTYFQNEAQLEKSRLLSDRFSAERPKGSFSTLEIQRTEQGDSAMYLCASSLRGQVAGYTFGSGTRLTVV.

The CDR3 region has the DNA TGTGCCAGCAGCGTAGGGACTACCCACAATGAGCAGTTCTTC. This codes for CASSVGTTHNEQFF. V gene TRBV9 combines with J gene TRBJ2-1; D may be TRBD2 (6 bases). Trimming took 0 bases from V and 5 from J, leaving 9 bases between them. The CDR3 is 14 residues long. Germline V gene lookup returns CDR1 SGDLS and CDR2 YYNGEE.

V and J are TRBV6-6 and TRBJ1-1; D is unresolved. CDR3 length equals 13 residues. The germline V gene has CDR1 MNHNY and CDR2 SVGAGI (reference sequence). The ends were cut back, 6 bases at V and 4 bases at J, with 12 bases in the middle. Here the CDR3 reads CASSPYGSTEAFF. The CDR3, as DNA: TGTGCCAGCAGCCCTTACGGCAGCACTGAAGCTTTCTTT.

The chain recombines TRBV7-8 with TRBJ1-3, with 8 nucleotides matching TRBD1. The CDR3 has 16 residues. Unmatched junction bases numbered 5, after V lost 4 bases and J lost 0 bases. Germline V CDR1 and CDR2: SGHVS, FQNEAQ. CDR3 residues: CASSSPGGFSGNTIYF. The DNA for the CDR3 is TGTGCCAGCAGCTCACCAGGGGGCTTCTCTGGAAACACCATATATTTT. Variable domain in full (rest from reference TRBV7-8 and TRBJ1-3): GAGVSQSPRYKVAKRGQDVALRCDPISGHVSLFWYQQALGQGPEFLTYFQNEAQLDKSGLPSDRFFAERPEGSVSTLKIQRTQQEDSAVYLCASSSPGGFSGNTIYFGEGSWLTVV.

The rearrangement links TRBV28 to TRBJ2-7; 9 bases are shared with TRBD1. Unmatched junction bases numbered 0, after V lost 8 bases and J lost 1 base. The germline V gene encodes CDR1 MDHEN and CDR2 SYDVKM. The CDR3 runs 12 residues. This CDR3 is CASGTGSYEQYF. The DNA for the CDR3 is TGTGCCAGCGGGACAGGGTCCTACGAGCAGTACTTC. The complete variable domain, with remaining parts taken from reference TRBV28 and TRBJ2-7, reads DVKVTQSSRYLVKRTGEKVFLECVQDMDHENMFWYRQDPGLGLRLIYFSYDVKMKEKGDIPEGYSVSREKKERFSLILESASTNQTSMYLCASGTGSYEQYFGPGTRLTVT.

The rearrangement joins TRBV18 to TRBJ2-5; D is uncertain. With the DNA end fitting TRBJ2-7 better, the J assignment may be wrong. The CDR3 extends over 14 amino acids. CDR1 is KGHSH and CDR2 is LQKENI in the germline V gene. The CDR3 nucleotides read TGTGCCAGCTCACCTCAGGACGGGTCCTACGAGCAGTACTTC. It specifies CASSPQDGSYEQYF.

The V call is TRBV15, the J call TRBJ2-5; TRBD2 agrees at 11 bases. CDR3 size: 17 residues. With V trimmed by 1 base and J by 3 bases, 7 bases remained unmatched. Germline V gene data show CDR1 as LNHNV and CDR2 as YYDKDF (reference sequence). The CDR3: CATSRAVRLAGKETQYF. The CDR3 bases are TGTGCCACCAGCAGAGCGGTTCGACTAGCGGGAAAAGAGACCCAGTACTTC.

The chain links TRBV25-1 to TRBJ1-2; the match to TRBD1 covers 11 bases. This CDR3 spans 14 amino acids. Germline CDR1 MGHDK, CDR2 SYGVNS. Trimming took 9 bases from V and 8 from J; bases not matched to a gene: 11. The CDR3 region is CASEFGTGGGGYTF. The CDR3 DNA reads TGTGCCAGTGAATTCGGGACAGGGGGAGGCGGCTACACCTTC.

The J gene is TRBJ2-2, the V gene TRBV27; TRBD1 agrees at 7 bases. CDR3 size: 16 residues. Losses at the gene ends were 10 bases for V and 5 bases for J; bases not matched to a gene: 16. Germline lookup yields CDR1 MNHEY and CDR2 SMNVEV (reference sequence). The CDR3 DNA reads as TGTGCCACCACAGCGTTTACAGGGGTAGCAACCGGGGAGCTGTTTTTT. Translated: CATTAFTGVATGELFF.

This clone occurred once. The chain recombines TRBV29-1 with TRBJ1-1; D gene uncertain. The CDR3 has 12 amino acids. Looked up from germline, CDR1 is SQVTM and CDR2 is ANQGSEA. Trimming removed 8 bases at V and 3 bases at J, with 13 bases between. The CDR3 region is CSPARADTEAFF. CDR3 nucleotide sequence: TGCAGCCCCGCCCGGGCGGACACTGAAGCTTTCTTT. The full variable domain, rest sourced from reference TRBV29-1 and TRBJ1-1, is SAVISQKPSRDICQRGTSLTIQCQVDSQVTMMFWYRQQPGQSLTLIATANQGSEATYESGFVIDKFPISRPNLTFSTLTVSNMSPEDSSIYLCSPARADTEAFFGQGTRLTVV.

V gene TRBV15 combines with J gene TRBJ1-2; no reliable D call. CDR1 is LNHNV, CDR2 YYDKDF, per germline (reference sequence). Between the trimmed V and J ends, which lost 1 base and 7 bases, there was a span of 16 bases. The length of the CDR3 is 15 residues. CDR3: CATSRGPPNRGGYTF. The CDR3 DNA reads TGTGCCACCAGCAGAGGCCCCCCAAATCGGGGTGGCTACACCTTC.

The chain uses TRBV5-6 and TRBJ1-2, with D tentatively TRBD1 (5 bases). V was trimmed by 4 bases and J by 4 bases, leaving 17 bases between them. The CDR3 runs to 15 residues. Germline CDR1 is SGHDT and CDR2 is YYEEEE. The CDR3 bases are TGTGCCAGCAGCAAGCAGCCGGGACCGGTCTATGGCTACACCTTC. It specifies CASSKQPGPVYGYTF.

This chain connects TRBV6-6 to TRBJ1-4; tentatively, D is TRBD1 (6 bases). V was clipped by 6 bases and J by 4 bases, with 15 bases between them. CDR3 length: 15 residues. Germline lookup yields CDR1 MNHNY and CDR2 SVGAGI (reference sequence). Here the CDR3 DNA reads TGTGCCAGCAGCCGGACAGCTCAAAGTAATGAAAAACTGTTTTTT. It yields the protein CASSRTAQSNEKLFF.

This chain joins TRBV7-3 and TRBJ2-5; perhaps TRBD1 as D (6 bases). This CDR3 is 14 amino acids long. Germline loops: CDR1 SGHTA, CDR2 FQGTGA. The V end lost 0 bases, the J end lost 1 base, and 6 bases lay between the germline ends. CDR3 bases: TGTGCCAGCAGCTTAACAGGGGGCCAAGAGACCCAGTACTTC. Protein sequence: CASSLTGGQETQYF.